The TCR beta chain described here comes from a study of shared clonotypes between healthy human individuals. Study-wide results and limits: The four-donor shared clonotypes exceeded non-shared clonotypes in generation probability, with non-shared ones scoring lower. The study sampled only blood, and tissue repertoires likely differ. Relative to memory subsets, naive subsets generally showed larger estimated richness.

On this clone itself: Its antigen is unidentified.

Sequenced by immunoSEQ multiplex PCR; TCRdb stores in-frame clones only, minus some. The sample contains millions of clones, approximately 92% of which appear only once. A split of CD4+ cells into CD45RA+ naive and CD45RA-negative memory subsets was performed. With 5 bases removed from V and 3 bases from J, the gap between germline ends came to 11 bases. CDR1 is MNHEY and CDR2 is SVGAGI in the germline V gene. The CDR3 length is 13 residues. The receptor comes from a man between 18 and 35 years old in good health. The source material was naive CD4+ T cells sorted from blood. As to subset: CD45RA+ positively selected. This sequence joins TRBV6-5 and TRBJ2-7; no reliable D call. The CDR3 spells CASSPGPDYEQYF. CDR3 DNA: TGTGCCAGCAGTCCTGGACCTGACTACGAGCAGTACTTC.